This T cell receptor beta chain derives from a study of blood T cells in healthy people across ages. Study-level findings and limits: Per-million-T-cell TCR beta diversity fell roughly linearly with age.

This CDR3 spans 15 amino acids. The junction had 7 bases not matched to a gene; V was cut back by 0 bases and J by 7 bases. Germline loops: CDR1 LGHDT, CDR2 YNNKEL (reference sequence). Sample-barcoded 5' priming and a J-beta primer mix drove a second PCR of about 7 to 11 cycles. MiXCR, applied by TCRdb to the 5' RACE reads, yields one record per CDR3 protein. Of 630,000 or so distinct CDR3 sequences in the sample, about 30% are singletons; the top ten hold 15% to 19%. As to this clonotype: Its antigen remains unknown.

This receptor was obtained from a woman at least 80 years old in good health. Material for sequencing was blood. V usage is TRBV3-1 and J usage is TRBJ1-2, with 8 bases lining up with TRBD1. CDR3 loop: CASSQDLGTGGGYTF. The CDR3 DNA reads TGTGCCAGCAGCCAAGATCTGGGGACAGGTGGTGGCTACACCTTC. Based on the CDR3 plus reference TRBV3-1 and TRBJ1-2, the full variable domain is DTAVSQTPKYLVTQMGNDKSIKCEQNLGHDTMYWYKQDSKKFLKIMFSYNNKELIINETVPNRFSPKSPDKAHLNLHINSLELGDSAVYFCASSQDLGTGGGYTFGSGTRLTVV.